The present T cell receptor beta chain was sequenced within a study of CD8 T cells in Susac syndrome (dated by TCRdb to between 2018 and 2020). At the level of the whole study: Of the Susac syndrome patients who were sequenced, roughly 6 had clinically active disease and roughly 8 were in clinical remission. At blood withdrawal, Susac syndrome patients were therapy-naive, treated with corticosteroids (with IVIg additionally given to some), or treated with IVIg alone. The study used repertoire sequencing to test whether antigen drove CD8+ T cell activation and differentiation in Susac syndrome. CD8+ T cell repertoire clonality was compared between some 12 healthy donors, some 14 Susac syndrome patients and around 15 multiple sclerosis patients.

Peripheral blood CD8+ and CD4+ T cells from healthy donors, Susac syndrome patients and multiple sclerosis patients were profiled by high-throughput TCR beta sequencing. Recently defined diagnostic criteria for definite or probable disease were met by the Susac syndrome patients. Bulk CD8+ and CD4+ T cells were purified magnetically by negative isolation, whereas CD8+ TEMRA cells were enriched by FACS. Blood was drawn into EDTA tubes, processed within 24 hours, and PBMCs were isolated by density gradient centrifugation. PBMCs intended for TCR sequencing were cryopreserved in liquid nitrogen and thawed later in a water bath at 37 degrees C. The sorted or isolated CD4+, CD8+ and CD8+ TEMRA cells reached a purity of at least 90%. The CDR1 and CDR2 encoded by the germline V gene are SGHRS and YFSETQ. Trimming leaves V shorter by 0 bases and J shorter by 6 bases, with the junction holding 14 bases beyond the gene matches. Including the terminal cysteine and phenylalanine, the CDR3 comprises 18 residues. The entry retains the CDR3 DNA only, 54 bases that are in frame from base 1.

RNA was extracted using the RNeasy kit, and about 0.45 to 1 ug of the RNA was reverse transcribed with random hexamers. TCR beta CDR3 regions were amplified with the immunoSEQ multiplex PCR assay covering 54 Vbeta and 13 Jbeta segments. PCR amplification bias was corrected using a synthetic template baseline for primer optimization and computational correction. As for how the authors treated the data: Only productive sequences were kept, with reads annotated to V, D and J genes according to IMGT and analyzed in immunoSEQ Analyzer. To calculate clonality, Shannon entropy was normalized by log2 of the number of productive unique sequences and then subtracted from one. For each patient and control, public and private clones were evaluated within the 100 most prevalent clones. A clone was defined as Susac-specific if it was absent from the healthy and MS cohorts, from some 1,100 published viral clones and from other ImmuneACCESS disease sequences. In-frame beta chains were kept once TCRdb had trimmed the public reads at Q25 with fastp and called clones with MiXCR. Every CDR3 protein is listed once, alongside the most common genes and DNA of its rows. It is TCRdb's table, rather than the study itself, that gives the V and J calls and clone size. Present in this sample are roughly 25,000 distinct CDR3 sequences, about 93% of which were seen just once. Around 0.62% of the sample belongs to the ten largest clones.

Findings and caveats that apply to the study as a whole: In the total CD8+ and CD8+ TEMRA repertoires, around 17 and five Susac-specific public clones, respectively, were identified. Clonal expansion was seen in Susac syndrome CD8+ repertoires, peaking in CD8+ TEMRA cells and being greater in clinically active patients than in remitting ones. The TCR sequencing and HLA analysis was acknowledged to have included a relatively small number of individuals.

Comments on this clonotype: Its antigen is not yet known. No base-level quality is on record; no much larger clone is a single base apart.

The chain employs TRBV5-1 and TRBJ2-3, with 9 bases in between that match TRBD2. This TCR came from a human donor with Susac syndrome. What was sequenced was CD8+ T cells from PBMCs. The nucleotides read TGCGCCAGCAGCTTGGAGGGCGGAGCGGGGGGCGGCCTGGATACGCAGTATTTT. Its protein is CASSLEGGAGGGLDTQYF.